This TCR beta chain was sequenced during a study of blood T cell repertoires in COVID-19. Study-wide context: Nucleic acid was either cDNA or gDNA, and it came from T cells, B-cell-depleted T cells, or PBMCs.

Profiled with immunoSEQ multiplex PCR; TCRdb holds only in-frame clones, not every one. In the table there are 44,000 or so clones, roughly 84% of which are singletons. The V and J ends lost 6 bases and 1 base, in that order; junction bases with no gene match: 4. CDR3 length: 15 residues. Germline CDR1 KGHSH, CDR2 LQKENI. Sequenced input: peripheral blood. This clonotype was obtained from a man aged 50 to 59 with active COVID-19. This sequence joins TRBV18 and TRBJ1-5; TRBD1 matches 9 bases. Written as DNA, the CDR3 is TGTGCCAGCTCCGAACAGGGGGCAAGCAATCAGCCCCAGCATTTT. Its translation is CASSEQGASNQPQHF.